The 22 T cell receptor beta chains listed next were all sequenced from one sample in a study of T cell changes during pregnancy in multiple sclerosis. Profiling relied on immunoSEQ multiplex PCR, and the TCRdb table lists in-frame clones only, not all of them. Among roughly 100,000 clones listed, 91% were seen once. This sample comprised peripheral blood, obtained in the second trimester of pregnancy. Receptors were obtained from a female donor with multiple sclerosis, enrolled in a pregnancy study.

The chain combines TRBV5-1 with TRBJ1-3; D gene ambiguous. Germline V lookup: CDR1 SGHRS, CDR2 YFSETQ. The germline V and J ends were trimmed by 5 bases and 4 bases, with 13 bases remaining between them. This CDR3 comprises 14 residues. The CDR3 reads CASRKFEFGNTIYF. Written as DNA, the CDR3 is TGCGCCAGCAGAAAATTCGAGTTCGGAAACACCATATATTTT.

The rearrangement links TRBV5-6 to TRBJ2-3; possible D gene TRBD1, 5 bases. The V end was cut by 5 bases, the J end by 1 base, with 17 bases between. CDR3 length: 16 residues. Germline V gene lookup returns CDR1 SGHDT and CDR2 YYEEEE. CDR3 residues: CASRKRVGRGTDTQYF. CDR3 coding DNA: TGTGCCAGCAGGAAACGTGTGGGGCGCGGCACAGATACGCAGTATTTT.

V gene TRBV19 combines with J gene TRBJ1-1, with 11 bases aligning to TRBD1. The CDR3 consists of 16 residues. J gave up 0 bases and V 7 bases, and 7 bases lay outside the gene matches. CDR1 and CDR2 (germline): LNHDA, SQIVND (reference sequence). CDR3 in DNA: TGTGCCAGTACCGTAGGACAGGGGGCGGTGAACACTGAAGCTTTCTTT. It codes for CASTVGQGAVNTEAFF.

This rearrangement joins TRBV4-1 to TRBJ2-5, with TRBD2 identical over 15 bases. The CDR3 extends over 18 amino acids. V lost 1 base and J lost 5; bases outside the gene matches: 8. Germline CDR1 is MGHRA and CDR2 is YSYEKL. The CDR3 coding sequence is TGCGCCAGCAGCCAAGCCCCGGGACTAGCGGGAGGAGTGGAGACCCAGTACTTC. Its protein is CASSQAPGLAGGVETQYF.

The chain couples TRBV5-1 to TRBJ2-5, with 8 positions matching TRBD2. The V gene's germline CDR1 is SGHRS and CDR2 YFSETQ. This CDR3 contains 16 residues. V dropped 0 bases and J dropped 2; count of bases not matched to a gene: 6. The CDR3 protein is CASSLGLATSQETQYF. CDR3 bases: TGCGCCAGCAGCTTGGGACTAGCGACATCGCAAGAGACCCAGTACTTC. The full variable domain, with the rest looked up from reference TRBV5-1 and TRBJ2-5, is KAGVTQTPRYLIKTRGQQVTLSCSPISGHRSVSWYQQTPGQGLQFLFEYFSETQRNKGNFPGRFSGRQFSNSRSEMNVSTLELGDSALYLCASSLGLATSQETQYFGPGTRLLVL.

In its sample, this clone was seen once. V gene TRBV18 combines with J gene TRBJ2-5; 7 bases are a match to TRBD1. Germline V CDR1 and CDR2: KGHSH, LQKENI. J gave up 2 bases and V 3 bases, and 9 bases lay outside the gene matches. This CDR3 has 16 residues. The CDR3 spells CASSPTGQVLQETQYF. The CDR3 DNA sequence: TGTGCCAGCTCACCGACAGGACAGGTCCTTCAAGAGACCCAGTACTTC.

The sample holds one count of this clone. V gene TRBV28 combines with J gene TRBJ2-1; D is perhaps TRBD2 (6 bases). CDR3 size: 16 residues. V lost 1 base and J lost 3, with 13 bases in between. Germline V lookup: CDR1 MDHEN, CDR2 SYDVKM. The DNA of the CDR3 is TGTGCCAGCAGTTTATACCGCGGGACGGTCTACAATGAGCAGTTCTTC. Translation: CASSLYRGTVYNEQFF.

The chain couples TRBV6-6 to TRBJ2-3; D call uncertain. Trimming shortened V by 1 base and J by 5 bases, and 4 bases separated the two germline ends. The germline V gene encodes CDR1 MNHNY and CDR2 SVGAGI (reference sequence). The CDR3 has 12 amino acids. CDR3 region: CASSYLLDTQYF. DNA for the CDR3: TGTGCCAGCAGTTACTTACTAGATACGCAGTATTTT.

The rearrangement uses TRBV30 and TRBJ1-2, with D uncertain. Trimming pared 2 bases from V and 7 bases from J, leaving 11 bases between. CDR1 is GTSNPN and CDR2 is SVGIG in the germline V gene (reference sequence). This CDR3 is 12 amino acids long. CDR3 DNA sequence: TGTGCCTGGAGTTATTTAGGAGGTGGCTACACCTTC. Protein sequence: CAWSYLGGGYTF.

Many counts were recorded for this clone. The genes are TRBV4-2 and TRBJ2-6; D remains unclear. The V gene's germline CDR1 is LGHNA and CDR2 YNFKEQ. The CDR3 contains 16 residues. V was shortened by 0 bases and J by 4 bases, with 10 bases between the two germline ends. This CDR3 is CASSQDLLSGANVLTF. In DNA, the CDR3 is TGTGCCAGCAGCCAAGATCTCTTGTCGGGGGCCAACGTCCTGACTTTC.

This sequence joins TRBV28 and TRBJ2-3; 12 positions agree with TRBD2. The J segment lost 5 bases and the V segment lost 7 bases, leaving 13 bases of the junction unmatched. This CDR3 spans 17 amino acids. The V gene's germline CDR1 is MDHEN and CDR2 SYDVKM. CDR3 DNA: TGTGCCAGCATGTCGCCCAGACTAGCGGGAGCCGGAGATACGCAGTATTTT. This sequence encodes CASMSPRLAGAGDTQYF.

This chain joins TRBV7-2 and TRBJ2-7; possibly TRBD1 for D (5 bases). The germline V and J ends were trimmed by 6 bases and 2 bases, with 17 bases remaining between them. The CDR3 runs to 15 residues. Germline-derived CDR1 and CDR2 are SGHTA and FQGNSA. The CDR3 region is CASRSQDLLTYEQYF. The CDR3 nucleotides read TGTGCCAGCAGATCACAGGACCTCCTAACCTACGAGCAGTACTTC.

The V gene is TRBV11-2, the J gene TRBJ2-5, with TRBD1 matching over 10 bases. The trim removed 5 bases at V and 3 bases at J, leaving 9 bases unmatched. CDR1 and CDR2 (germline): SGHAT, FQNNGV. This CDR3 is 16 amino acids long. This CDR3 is CASSRPGQGTKETQYF. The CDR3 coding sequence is TGTGCCAGCAGCCGACCGGGACAGGGGACCAAAGAGACCCAGTACTTC.

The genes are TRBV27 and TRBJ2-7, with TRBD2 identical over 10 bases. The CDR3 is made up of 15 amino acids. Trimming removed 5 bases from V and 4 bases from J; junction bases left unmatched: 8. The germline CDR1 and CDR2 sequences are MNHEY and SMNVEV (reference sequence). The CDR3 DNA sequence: TGTGCCAGCAGTGCCGCTAGCGGGAGTATTTACGAGCAGTACTTC. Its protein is CASSAASGSIYEQYF.

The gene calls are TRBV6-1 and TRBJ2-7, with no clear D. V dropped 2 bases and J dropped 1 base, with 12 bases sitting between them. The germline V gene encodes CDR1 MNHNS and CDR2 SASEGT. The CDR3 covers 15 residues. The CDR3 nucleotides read TGTGCCAGCAGTGAAATCACTGACTTATCCTACGAGCAGTACTTC. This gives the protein CASSEITDLSYEQYF.

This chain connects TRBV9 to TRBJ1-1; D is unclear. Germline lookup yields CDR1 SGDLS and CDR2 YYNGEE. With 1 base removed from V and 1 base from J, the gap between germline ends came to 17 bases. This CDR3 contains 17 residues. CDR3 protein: CASSVLRTRARNTEAFF. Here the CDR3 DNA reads TGTGCCAGCAGCGTACTCAGGACGCGGGCGAGGAACACTGAAGCTTTCTTT.

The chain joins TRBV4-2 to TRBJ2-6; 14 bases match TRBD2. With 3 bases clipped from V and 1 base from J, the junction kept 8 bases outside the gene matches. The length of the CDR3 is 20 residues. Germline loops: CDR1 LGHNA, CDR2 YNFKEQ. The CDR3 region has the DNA TGTGCCAGCAGCCAGCACGGGACTAGCGGGAGCGGGTCTGGGGCCAACGTCCTGACTTTC. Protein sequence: CASSQHGTSGSGSGANVLTF.

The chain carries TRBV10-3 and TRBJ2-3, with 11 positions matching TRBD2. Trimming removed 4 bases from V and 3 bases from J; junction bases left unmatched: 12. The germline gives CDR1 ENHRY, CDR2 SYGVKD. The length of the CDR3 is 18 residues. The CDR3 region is CAISAYIILAGATDTQYF. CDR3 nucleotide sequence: TGTGCCATCAGTGCCTATATCATACTAGCGGGAGCAACAGATACGCAGTATTTT.

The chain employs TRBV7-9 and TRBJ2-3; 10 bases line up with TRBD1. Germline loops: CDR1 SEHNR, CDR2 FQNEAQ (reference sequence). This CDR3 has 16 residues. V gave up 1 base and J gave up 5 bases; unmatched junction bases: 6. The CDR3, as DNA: TGTGCCAGCAGCTTAGGAGACAGGGGGCCGGAAGATACGCAGTATTTT. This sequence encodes CASSLGDRGPEDTQYF.

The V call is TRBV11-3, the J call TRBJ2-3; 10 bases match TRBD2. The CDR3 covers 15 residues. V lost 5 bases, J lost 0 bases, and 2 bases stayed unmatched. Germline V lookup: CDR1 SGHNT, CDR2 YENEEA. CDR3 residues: CASSISGGSTDTQYF. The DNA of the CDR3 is TGTGCCAGCAGCATTAGCGGGGGGAGCACAGATACGCAGTATTTT. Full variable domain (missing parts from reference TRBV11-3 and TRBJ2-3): EAGVVQSPRYKIIEKKQPVAFWCNPISGHNTLYWYLQNLGQGPELLIRYENEEAVDDSQLPKDRFSAERLKGVDSTLKIQPAELGDSAVYLCASSISGGSTDTQYFGPGTRLTVL.

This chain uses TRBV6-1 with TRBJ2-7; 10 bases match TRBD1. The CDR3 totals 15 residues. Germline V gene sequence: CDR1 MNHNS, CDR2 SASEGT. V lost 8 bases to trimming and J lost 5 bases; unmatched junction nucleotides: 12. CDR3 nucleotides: TGTGCCAGCTGGATCCCGGGACAGGGGCTCCACGAGCAGTACTTC. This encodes CASWIPGQGLHEQYF.

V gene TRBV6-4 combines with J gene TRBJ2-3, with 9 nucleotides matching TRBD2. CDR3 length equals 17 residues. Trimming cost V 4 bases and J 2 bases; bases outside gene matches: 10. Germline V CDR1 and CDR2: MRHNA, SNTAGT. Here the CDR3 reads CASSADNLAGSTDTQYF. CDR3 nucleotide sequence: TGTGCCAGCAGTGCCGATAATCTAGCGGGGTCCACAGATACGCAGTATTTT.